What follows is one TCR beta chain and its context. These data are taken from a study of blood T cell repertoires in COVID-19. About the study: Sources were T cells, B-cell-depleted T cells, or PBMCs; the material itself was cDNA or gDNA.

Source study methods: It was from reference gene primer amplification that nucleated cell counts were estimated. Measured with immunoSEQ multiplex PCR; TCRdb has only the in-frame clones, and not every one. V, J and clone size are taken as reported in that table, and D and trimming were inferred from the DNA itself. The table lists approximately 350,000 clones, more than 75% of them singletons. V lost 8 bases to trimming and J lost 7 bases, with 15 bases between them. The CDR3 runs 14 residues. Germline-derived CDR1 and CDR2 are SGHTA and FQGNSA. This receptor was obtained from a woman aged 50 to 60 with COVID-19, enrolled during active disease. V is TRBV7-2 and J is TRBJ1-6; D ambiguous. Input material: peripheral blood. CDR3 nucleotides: TGTGCCAGCGCCCAATTAAGCTCAAATTCACCCCTCCACTTT. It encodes CASAQLSSNSPLHF.